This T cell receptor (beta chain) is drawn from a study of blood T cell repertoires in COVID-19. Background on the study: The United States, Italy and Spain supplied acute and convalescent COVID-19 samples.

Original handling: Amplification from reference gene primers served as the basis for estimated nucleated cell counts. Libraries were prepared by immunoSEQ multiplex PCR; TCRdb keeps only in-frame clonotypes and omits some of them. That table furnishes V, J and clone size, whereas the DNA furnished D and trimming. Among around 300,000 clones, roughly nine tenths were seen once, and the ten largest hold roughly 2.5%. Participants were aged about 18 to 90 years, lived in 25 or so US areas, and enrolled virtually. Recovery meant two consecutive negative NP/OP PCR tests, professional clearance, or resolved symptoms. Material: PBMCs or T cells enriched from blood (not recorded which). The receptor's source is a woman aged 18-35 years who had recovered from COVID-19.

CDR3 DNA: TGTGCCAGCAGCTTGGAAGACAGCTCCTACGAGCAGTACTTC. This translates into CASSLEDSSYEQYF. The chain employs TRBV5-6 and TRBJ2-7, with D tentatively TRBD1 (5 bases). Germline assignment: CDR1 SGHDT and CDR2 YYEEEE. This CDR3 region has 14 residues. V lost 0 bases to trimming and J lost 0 bases, with 7 bases between them.